These 8 T cell receptor beta chains share one sample of origin, sequenced in a study of control samples from healthy donors and cancer patients. Clones were read by immunoSEQ multiplex PCR, and TCRdb kept only the in-frame ones, dropping some. This sample has under 130,000 clones, with 80% to 90% found just once. The sample taken for sequencing was PBMCs. The origin of the receptors is a man aged 55 to 70 with lung cancer.

The chain employs TRBV9 and TRBJ2-3, with 7 nucleotides matching TRBD2. The CDR3 length is 15 residues. Trimming removed 3 bases from V and 3 bases from J; junction bases left unmatched: 7. Germline loops: CDR1 SGDLS, CDR2 YYNGEE. The CDR3 region has the DNA TGTGCCAGCAGCGCTCAGCGGGGTAGGACAGATACGCAGTATTTT. Protein: CASSAQRGRTDTQYF.

This clone has a handful of counts. This sequence joins TRBV10-2 and TRBJ2-7; 15 nucleotides match TRBD2. J lost 3 bases, V lost 7 bases, and 13 bases had no gene match. Germline V gene sequence: CDR1 WSHSY, CDR2 SAAADI. CDR3 length equals 18 residues. The CDR3: CASTGLAGGPRLSYEQYF. The CDR3 region has the DNA TGCGCCAGCACCGGACTAGCGGGGGGGCCTCGTCTGAGCTACGAGCAGTACTTC.

The chain carries TRBV30 and TRBJ2-6; D is undetermined. Trimming stripped 4 bases from V and 2 bases from J, with 9 bases between. CDR3 length: 14 amino acids. Germline-derived CDR1 and CDR2 are GTSNPN and SVGIG (reference sequence). CDR3 coding DNA: TGTGCCTGGACCGCAGTAGCTGGGGCCAACGTCCTGACTTTC. Residues: CAWTAVAGANVLTF.

The genes are TRBV20-1 and TRBJ1-2; D remains ambiguous. The germline V gene has CDR1 DFQATT and CDR2 SNEGSKA (reference sequence). V gave up 3 bases and J gave up 2 bases, with 13 bases separating them. This CDR3 has 14 amino acids. In DNA, the CDR3 is TGCAGTGCTAGTACGCGTGGTCGGAACTATGGCTACACCTTC. As protein: CSASTRGRNYGYTF.

As regards this clone: This CDR3 is also generated by other DNA sequences in the sample. Written as DNA, the CDR3 is TGTGCCAGCAGAGCGGGACTAGCGGGGGGGTCAGGCGGGGAGCTGTTTTTT. This gives the protein CASRAGLAGGSGGELFF. The rearrangement uses TRBV2 and TRBJ2-2; 16 bases are a match to TRBD2. Germline-derived CDR1 and CDR2 are SNHLY and FYNNEI. With V trimmed by 6 bases and J by 7 bases, 8 bases remained unmatched. The CDR3 contains 17 residues.

The V call is TRBV5-1, the J call TRBJ2-1; no firm D call. The CDR3 covers 15 residues. With 4 bases removed from V and 6 bases from J, the gap between germline ends came to 17 bases. The germline CDR1 and CDR2 sequences are SGHRS and YFSETQ. The CDR3 DNA reads as TGCGCCAGCAGCGTGGACGGCGCGTTGGGCAATGAGCAGTTCTTC. Residues: CASSVDGALGNEQFF.

The chain carries TRBV7-8 and TRBJ2-7; possibly TRBD1 for D (5 bases). This CDR3 has 15 residues. The germline V gene encodes CDR1 SGHVS and CDR2 FQNEAQ. Trimming removed 0 bases at V and 2 bases at J, with 11 bases between. CDR3: CASSLARVIAYEQYF. The CDR3 DNA reads TGTGCCAGCAGCTTAGCCAGGGTAATAGCCTACGAGCAGTACTTC.

The chain recombines TRBV27 with TRBJ1-5; perhaps TRBD1 as D (6 bases). This CDR3 region has 18 residues. V gave up 4 bases and J gave up 4 bases, with 23 bases separating them. Per germline, CDR1 MNHEY and CDR2 SMNVEV (reference sequence). The CDR3 coding sequence is TGTGCCAGCAGTTCAAAACCACCCCTAGGGGGGAAGAATCAGCCCCAGCATTTT. Its protein is CASSSKPPLGGKNQPQHF.